One T cell receptor (beta chain) is described in this entry. No antigen is known for it. Repertoires were generated with immunoSEQ multiplex PCR, while TCRdb's copy carries only in-frame clones and drops some. This table has tens of thousands of clones, 85% to 90% appearing once. This specimen belongs to a study of T cell responses to AZD1222 COVID-19 vaccine. Background on the study: Second-dose timings of about 4 or about 12 weeks were pooled.

V dropped 6 bases and J dropped 2 bases, with 11 bases sitting between them. The length of the CDR3 is 14 residues. Germline-derived CDR1 and CDR2 are LNHDA and SQIVND (reference sequence). Broader study findings: Unmutated variant regions are reportedly targeted by nearly half of spike-specific TCRs. Repertoire sampling occurred only after the peak T cell response.

This receptor was identified in an adult in good health. The sequences come from peripheral blood, collected on day 0 of AZD1222 vaccination. The chain combines TRBV19 with TRBJ2-1; possible D gene TRBD2, 5 bases. The CDR3 DNA reads as TGTGCCAGTAGAGCGGAACCACCCTACAATGAGCAGTTCTTC. Encoded protein: CASRAEPPYNEQFF.